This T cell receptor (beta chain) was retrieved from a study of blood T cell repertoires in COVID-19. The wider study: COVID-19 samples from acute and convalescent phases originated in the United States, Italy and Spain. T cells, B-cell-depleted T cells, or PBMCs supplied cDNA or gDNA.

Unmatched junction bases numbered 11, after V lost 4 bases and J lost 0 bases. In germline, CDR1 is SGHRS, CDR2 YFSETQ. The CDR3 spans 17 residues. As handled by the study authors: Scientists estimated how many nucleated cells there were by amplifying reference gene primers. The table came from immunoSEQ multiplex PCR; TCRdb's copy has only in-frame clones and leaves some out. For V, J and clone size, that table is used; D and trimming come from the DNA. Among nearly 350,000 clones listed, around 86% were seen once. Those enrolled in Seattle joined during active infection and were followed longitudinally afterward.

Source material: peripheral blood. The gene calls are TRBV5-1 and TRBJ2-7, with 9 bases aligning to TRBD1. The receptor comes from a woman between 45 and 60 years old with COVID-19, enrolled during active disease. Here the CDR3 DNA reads TGCGCCAGCAGCCCGGACAGGGGCTTAATCAGCTCCTACGAGCAGTACTTC. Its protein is CASSPDRGLISSYEQYF.